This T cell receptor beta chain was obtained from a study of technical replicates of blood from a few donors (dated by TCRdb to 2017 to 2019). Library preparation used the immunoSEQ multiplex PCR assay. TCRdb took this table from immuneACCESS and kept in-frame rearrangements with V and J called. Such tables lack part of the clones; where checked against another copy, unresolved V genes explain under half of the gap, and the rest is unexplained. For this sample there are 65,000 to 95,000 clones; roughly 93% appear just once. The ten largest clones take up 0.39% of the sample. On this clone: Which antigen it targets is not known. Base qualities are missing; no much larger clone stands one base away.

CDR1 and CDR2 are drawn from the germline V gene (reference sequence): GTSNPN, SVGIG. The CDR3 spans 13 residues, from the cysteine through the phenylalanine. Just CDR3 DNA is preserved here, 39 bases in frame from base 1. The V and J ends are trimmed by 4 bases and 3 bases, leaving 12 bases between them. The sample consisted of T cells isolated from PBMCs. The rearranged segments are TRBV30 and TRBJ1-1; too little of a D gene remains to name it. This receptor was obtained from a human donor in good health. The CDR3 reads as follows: CAWKGGFDTEAFF. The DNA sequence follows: TGTGCCTGGAAGGGAGGGTTTGACACTGAAGCTTTCTTT.